The 19 T cell receptor beta chains below come from one sample, sequenced in a study of T cells after yellow fever vaccination. TCRdb redid the calling of the 5' RACE reads with MiXCR, one entry per CDR3 protein. The repertoire has just under 600,000 distinct CDR3 sequences, roughly 14% of them found once; the top ten carry around 15%. This specimen was PBMCs, taken on the day of the yellow fever booster vaccination. The receptors originated from a man aged 30-40 years who received the YFV17D yellow fever vaccine.

This clonotype was detected a few times. The chain combines TRBV20-1 with TRBJ2-1, with TRBD2 matching over 11 bases. The CDR3 length is 15 residues. The V gene end was trimmed by 3 bases and the J gene end by 6 bases; junction bases not matched to a gene: 7. Germline CDR1 is DFQATT and CDR2 is SNEGSKA (reference sequence). The CDR3 here is CSASSLAGVINEQFF. The CDR3 nucleotides are TGCAGTGCTAGCTCACTAGCGGGAGTCATCAATGAGCAGTTCTTC.

This clonotype was seen more than once but under ten times. This rearrangement joins TRBV5-1 to TRBJ1-2, with 9 bases identical to TRBD1. The CDR3 is made up of 14 amino acids. Germline V gives CDR1 SGHRS, CDR2 YFSETQ. V shed 4 bases and J 8 bases; nucleotides not matched to a gene: 9. The CDR3 protein is CASSLTGGAGGYTF. In DNA form, the CDR3 reads TGCGCCAGCAGCCTCACAGGGGGCGCGGGGGGCTACACCTTC.

This chain uses TRBV5-6 with TRBJ2-3; D perhaps matches TRBD2 (5 bases). The CDR3 sequence is 14 residues long. Trimming cost V 4 bases and J 2 bases, with 11 bases left between them. Germline-derived CDR1 and CDR2 are SGHDT and YYEEEE. The DNA for the CDR3 is TGTGCCAGCAGCCCATCCCGGGACACAGATACGCAGTATTTT. This codes for CASSPSRDTDTQYF.

J is TRBJ1-2 and V is TRBV29-1, with 7 bases matching TRBD1. Germline loops: CDR1 SQVTM, CDR2 ANQGSEA. J gave up 4 bases and V 7 bases, and 12 bases lay outside the gene matches. This CDR3 contains 14 residues. CDR3 sequence: CSAARDRGAYGYTF. The CDR3, as DNA: TGCAGCGCAGCCCGGGACAGAGGTGCCTATGGCTACACCTTC.

The chain joins TRBV12-3 or TRBV12-4 to TRBJ2-1; the D is unclear. The CDR3 totals 15 residues. Trimming removed 8 bases from V and 0 bases from J, with 14 bases in between. The CDR3 spells CASSKQFSSYNEQFF. CDR3 nucleotides: TGTGCCAGCTCGAAACAGTTTAGCTCCTACAATGAGCAGTTCTTC.

This clonotype was detected only a few times. CDR3 region: CASPRSGAYNEQFF. DNA for the CDR3: TGCGCCAGCCCCCGATCGGGAGCCTACAATGAGCAGTTCTTC. V usage is TRBV5-1 and J usage is TRBJ2-1, with D perhaps TRBD2 (6 bases). With 7 bases removed from V and 2 bases from J, the gap between germline ends came to 13 bases. The CDR3 contains 14 residues. Germline V lookup: CDR1 SGHRS, CDR2 YFSETQ.

CDR3 DNA: TGCGCCAGCAGCGCGGAAGTCGGGGGGCAAGAGACCCAGTACTTC. Translated, it gives CASSAEVGGQETQYF. V and J are TRBV5-1 and TRBJ2-5, with 7 bases fitting TRBD2. Trimming took 4 bases from V and 2 from J; bases not matched to a gene: 8. This CDR3 is built from 15 residues. CDR1 and CDR2 (germline): SGHRS, YFSETQ.

A few counts support this clonotype. The rearrangement joins TRBV10-3 to TRBJ2-2, with D uncertain. Trimming took 3 bases from V and 2 from J, leaving 13 bases between them. Germline CDR1 ENHRY, CDR2 SYGVKD. The CDR3 is 16 amino acids. CDR3 protein: CAISDLGTLNTGELFF. The CDR3 nucleotides are TGTGCCATCAGTGACCTCGGCACCTTAAACACCGGGGAGCTGTTTTTT.

This clonotype was detected a few times. V is TRBV20-1 and J is TRBJ2-7; the D is unclear. Trimming left V 5 bases short and J 4 bases short, with 9 bases between. CDR3 size: 11 residues. Per the germline V gene, CDR1 is DFQATT and CDR2 is SNEGSKA (reference sequence). In nucleotides, the CDR3 is TGCAGTGCTTACCCAGTATACGAGCAGTACTTC. It yields the protein CSAYPVYEQYF.

This clonotype was seen a few times. The chain recombines TRBV5-5 with TRBJ1-1; D is unresolved. The CDR3 totals 14 residues. Trimming took off 0 bases at V and 2 bases at J, with 8 bases between the two ends. CDR1 and CDR2 (germline): SGHKS, YYEKEE (reference sequence). Here the CDR3 reads CASSLDLVNTEAFF. DNA for the CDR3: TGTGCCAGCAGCTTGGATTTAGTTAACACTGAAGCTTTCTTT.

This clonotype appeared a few times. The CDR3 DNA sequence: TGTGCCAGCAGCCGGGGACTAGCGGGGAGTACGCAGTATTTT. This gives the protein CASSRGLAGSTQYF. The chain carries TRBV7-2 and TRBJ2-3; 13 bases align to TRBD2. Germline V gene sequence: CDR1 SGHTA, CDR2 FQGNSA. The CDR3 is 14 residues long. Trimming removed 5 bases from V and 8 bases from J; junction bases left unmatched: 4.

This clonotype was detected only a few times. The chain is built from TRBV7-9 and TRBJ2-7; no reliable D call. The CDR3 totals 13 residues. The V end lost 6 bases, the J end lost 1 base, and 10 bases lay between the germline ends. In germline, CDR1 is SEHNR, CDR2 FQNEAQ (reference sequence). CDR3 residues: CASSYDGSYEQYF. Written as DNA, the CDR3 is TGTGCCAGCAGTTACGACGGATCCTACGAGCAGTACTTC.

V and J are TRBV7-2 and TRBJ2-1; TRBD2 agrees at 7 bases. The CDR3 length is 13 residues. With 3 bases clipped from V and 8 bases from J, the junction kept 4 bases outside the gene matches. CDR1 SGHTA and CDR2 FQGNSA come from the germline V gene. The CDR3 spells CASSLERGYEQFF. CDR3 coding DNA: TGTGCCAGCAGCTTGGAGCGGGGTTATGAGCAGTTCTTC.

This sequence joins TRBV4-2 and TRBJ2-1; no reliable D call. V lost 1 base to trimming and J lost 6 bases, with 13 bases between them. Germline assignment: CDR1 LGHNA and CDR2 YNFKEQ. The CDR3 sequence is 15 residues long. In nucleotides, the CDR3 is TGTGCCAGCAGCCAAGGCGATTGGCCAGTCAATGAGCAGTTCTTC. Translated: CASSQGDWPVNEQFF.

The chain combines TRBV10-3 with TRBJ2-7; 7 bases fit TRBD1. V was pared by 8 bases and J by 3 bases, with 10 bases of the junction left unmatched. The CDR3 contains 14 residues. CDR1 is ENHRY and CDR2 is SYGVKD in the germline V gene. CDR3 coding DNA: TGTGCCATCTCCAACCTGGGACAGAACTACGAGCAGTACTTC. Its protein product is CAISNLGQNYEQYF.

A few counts support this clonotype. The gene calls are TRBV10-1 and TRBJ2-3; 10 nucleotides line up with TRBD2. The germline V gene has CDR1 WNHNN and CDR2 SYGVQD (reference sequence). This CDR3 is 14 amino acids long. J gave up 5 bases and V 3 bases, and 2 bases lay outside the gene matches. The CDR3 nucleotides read TGCGCCAGCAGTGAACTAGCGGGACTAGATACGCAGTATTTT. Translating it yields CASSELAGLDTQYF.

This clonotype has just a few counts. The chain recombines TRBV7-2 with TRBJ2-1; TRBD2 aligns across 14 bases. Germline V lookup: CDR1 SGHTA, CDR2 FQGNSA. This CDR3 comprises 14 residues. V shed 8 bases, J shed 6 bases, and the junction held 3 bases outside the gene matches. CDR3 sequence (DNA): TGTGCCAGCTCGGGACTAGCGGGAGCCAATGAGCAGTTCTTC. This encodes CASSGLAGANEQFF.

This clonotype showed up just once. This chain uses TRBV10-3 with TRBJ1-1; D is unresolved. V was clipped by 6 bases and J by 7 bases, with 15 bases between them. This CDR3 has 13 amino acids. Germline V lookup: CDR1 ENHRY, CDR2 SYGVKD. DNA of the CDR3: TGTGCCATCAGCCCAGACGAGATTGGTGAAGCTTTCTTT. Protein product: CAISPDEIGEAFF.

CDR3: CASSRDSTHYEQYF. DNA of the CDR3: TGCGCCAGCAGCCGGGACTCCACCCATTACGAGCAGTACTTC. The chain combines TRBV4-3 with TRBJ2-7; possibly TRBD2 for D (6 bases). Deletions cut 4 bases from V and 4 bases from J, with 14 bases between. The CDR3 is 14 residues long. CDR1 is LGHNA, CDR2 YSLEER, per germline.